This TCR beta chain was captured in a study of OX40 agonist ivuxolimab in advanced cancers. Sequencing was performed with immunoSEQ multiplex PCR; in TCRdb, only in-frame clones are kept and a portion is missing. The top ten clones hold less than 0.7% of a sample with tens of thousands of clones, 75% to 90% of them seen once. The CDR3 has 13 amino acids. The V gene's germline CDR1 is GTSNPN and CDR2 SVGIG (reference sequence). The V segment lost 2 bases and the J segment 5 bases; nucleotides outside the gene matches: 5. This clonotype originated in an adult with an advanced solid tumor such as melanoma, head and neck, liver or kidney cancer. The sequenced sample was CD4+ or CD8+ T cells sorted from blood, obtained in a trial of the OX40 agonist ivuxolimab. V gene TRBV30 combines with J gene TRBJ1-2; TRBD1 aligns across 7 bases. CDR3 coding DNA: TGTGCCTGGAGTAAGGGGGCTGGGTATGGCTACACCTTC. Translation: CAWSKGAGYGYTF. The full variable domain, in which reference TRBV30 and TRBJ1-2 provide the parts outside the CDR3, is SQTIHQWPATLVQPVGSPLSLECTVEGTSNPNLYWYRQAAGRGLQLLFYSVGIGQISSEVPQNLSASRPQDRQFILSSKKLLLSDSGFYLCAWSKGAGYGYTFGSGTRLTVV.